The source of this TCR beta chain is a study of hypomethylating agent response in myelodysplastic syndrome. Study details: A few patients were non-responders, while six showed complete response or hematologic improvement.

With regard to this clone: Antigen: not known.

Two replicates of around 200 ng each gave 400 ng DNA per sample, survey resolution. Some clones are missing from TCRdb's copy, which holds only in-frame ones; the method was immunoSEQ multiplex PCR. The sample includes 6,000 to 8,000 clones, about four fifths seen only once; the top ten take 26%. Study-level results: After hypomethylating agent treatment, diversity and clonality showed no significant change, overall or by response.

Material: bone marrow, obtained before or after starting hypomethylating agent treatment for myelodysplastic syndrome (not recorded which). The receptor's source is a human donor with myelodysplastic syndrome.

The chain's CDR3 is CASSLETAPYGYTF. The CDR3 DNA sequence: TGTGCCAGCAGCTTGGAGACGGCTCCCTATGGCTACACCTTC. The chain couples TRBV5-5 to TRBJ1-2; D call uncertain. The CDR3 totals 14 residues. Looked up from germline, CDR1 is SGHKS and CDR2 is YYEKEE (reference sequence). V lost 0 bases to trimming and J lost 4 bases, with 10 bases between them.